These 10 T cell receptor beta chains were all obtained from the same sample, sequenced in a study of T cell responses to AZD1222 COVID-19 vaccine. Repertoires were generated with immunoSEQ multiplex PCR, while TCRdb's copy carries only in-frame clones and drops some. The sample lists roughly 120,000 clones, roughly nine tenths occurring once. Sequences were derived from peripheral blood, sampled 28 days after the second AZD1222 dose. These receptors were obtained from an adult who received the AZD1222 COVID-19 vaccine.

The genes are TRBV27 and TRBJ2-1, with 10 bases matching TRBD1. Germline V gene lookup returns CDR1 MNHEY and CDR2 SMNVEV (reference sequence). Unmatched junction bases numbered 7, after V lost 5 bases and J lost 6 bases. This CDR3 contains 15 residues. DNA for the CDR3: TGTGCCAGCAGTCAAGACAGGGGGCCTGTCAATGAGCAGTTCTTC. Its protein is CASSQDRGPVNEQFF.

J is TRBJ2-5 and V is TRBV4-2; either TRBD1 or TRBD2 may supply D (7 bases each). Germline-derived CDR1 and CDR2 are LGHNA and YNFKEQ. The CDR3 runs 16 residues. The V and J ends lost 4 bases and 3 bases respectively, with 18 bases between them. CDR3 nucleotides: TGTGCCAGCAGCCCTCTTGCAGGGGGGGAGGAAGAGACCCAGTACTTC. Translated, it gives CASSPLAGGEEETQYF.

This chain links TRBV15 with TRBJ2-7; D assignment may be TRBD1 or TRBD2 (5 bases each). Trimming left V 3 bases short and J 5 bases short, with 17 bases between. The germline CDR1 and CDR2 sequences are LNHNV and YYDKDF (reference sequence). There are 15 residues in the CDR3. This CDR3 reads CATSRDWAGSHEQYF. As DNA, the CDR3 is TGTGCCACCAGCAGGGATTGGGCAGGGAGCCACGAGCAGTACTTC.

The chain carries TRBV7-3 and TRBJ1-5; D remains ambiguous. Germline CDR1 is SGHTA and CDR2 is FQGTGA. Between the trimmed V and J ends, which lost 5 bases and 0 bases, there was a span of 5 bases. The CDR3 extends over 13 amino acids. The CDR3 nucleotides are TGTGCCAGCAGCCCCCGTAGCAATCAGCCCCAGCATTTT. It is translated as CASSPRSNQPQHF.

The chain joins TRBV28 to TRBJ1-2; 7 bases agree with TRBD1. The CDR3 is 14 residues long. Germline values: CDR1 MDHEN, CDR2 SYDVKM. The V and J ends lost 7 bases and 0 bases, in that order; junction bases with no gene match: 5. The CDR3, as DNA: TGTGCCAGCAATCCGGGACAGTCTAACTATGGCTACACCTTC. It is translated as CASNPGQSNYGYTF.

The CDR3 loop is CASSWTSGSPGAPDTQYF. CDR3 DNA sequence: TGCGCCAGCAGTTGGACTAGCGGGAGCCCCGGGGCCCCAGATACGCAGTATTTT. The rearrangement joins TRBV10-2 to TRBJ2-3; TRBD2 matches 13 bases. The germline gives CDR1 WSHSY, CDR2 SAAADI. Trimming removed 5 bases from V and 4 bases from J; junction bases left unmatched: 12. This CDR3 has 18 residues.

This chain joins TRBV9 and TRBJ1-4; perhaps TRBD1 as D (5 bases). CDR3 size: 16 residues. From germline, CDR1 is SGDLS and CDR2 YYNGEE. V lost 4 bases to trimming and J lost 5 bases, with 18 bases between them. CDR3 amino acids: CASSFGRAGRNEKLFF. The CDR3 nucleotides read TGTGCCAGCAGCTTCGGCAGGGCGGGGAGAAATGAAAAACTGTTTTTT.

The chain has TRBV18 and TRBJ1-6; 8 bases are shared with TRBD1. V shed 3 bases and J 9 bases; nucleotides not matched to a gene: 4. The length of the CDR3 is 14 residues. Germline V gene lookup returns CDR1 KGHSH and CDR2 LQKENI. CDR3 in amino acids: CASSPGDRGSPLHF. In DNA form, the CDR3 reads TGTGCCAGCTCACCCGGCGACAGGGGTTCACCCCTCCACTTT. Variable domain in full (rest from reference TRBV18 and TRBJ1-6): NAGVMQNPRHLVRRRGQEARLRCSPMKGHSHVYWYRQLPEEGLKFMVYLQKENIIDESGMPKERFSAEFPKEGPSILRIQQVVRGDSAAYFCASSPGDRGSPLHFGNGTRLTVT.

This chain connects TRBV7-6 to TRBJ1-6, with D tentatively TRBD1 (5 bases). The CDR3 length is 16 residues. Trimming cost V 3 bases and J 8 bases, with 17 bases left between them. CDR1 is SGHVS and CDR2 is FNYEAQ in the germline V gene. The DNA for the CDR3 is TGTGCCAGCAGCTTGCTACCGGGACTTGTGGATTCACCCCTCCACTTT. As protein: CASSLLPGLVDSPLHF.

V gene TRBV7-2 combines with J gene TRBJ1-5, with no clear D. The CDR3 loop spans 15 amino acids. CDR1 is SGHTA, CDR2 FQGNSA, per germline. The ends were cut back, 0 bases at V and 0 bases at J, with 6 bases in the middle. CDR3: CASSLAWGSNQPQHF. CDR3 bases: TGTGCCAGCAGCTTAGCGTGGGGTAGCAATCAGCCCCAGCATTTT.